This section outlines one T cell receptor (beta chain) sequence together with its context. The antigen is undetermined. After re-calling the 5' RACE reads, TCRdb lists one entry per CDR3 protein, DNA absent. The repertoire table contains under 600,000 distinct CDR3 sequences. CDR3 length: 14 residues. CDR1 SGHNT and CDR2 YYREEE come from the germline V gene (reference sequence). The sample is drawn from a study of T cells expressing NK-cell markers. Study-level information: Just one sequenced donor of eight was HCMV-seronegative, while seven were seropositive. General study findings and limits: Roughly 6 donors had dominant NKG2C+ clonotypes that comprised about 1.0-8% of their CD8+ T cells. Specificity for HCMV among expanded NKG2C+ T cell clones was not established.

The material sequenced was blood T cells: a sorted CD56 or NKG2C T cell subset, CD4+ or CD8+ T cells, or bulk PBMC T cells (not recorded which). This clonotype was sampled from a woman in her forties or fifties in good health. V gene TRBV5-4 combines with J gene TRBJ2-5; TCRdb lists TRBD2, though no DNA is available to test this call. CDR3 in amino acids: CASSVLAGGETQYF.